The following is a T cell receptor beta chain sequence with its context. Its antigen remains unidentified. The data were taken from a study of identifying expanded T cells in peripheral blood. Whole-study findings and limits: Variance in clone template counts between roughly two-week samples significantly increased with total template count across all healthy donors.

With V trimmed by 6 bases and J by 5 bases, 9 bases remained unmatched. Germline CDR1 is MNHEY and CDR2 is SMNVEV (reference sequence). The CDR3 extends over 16 amino acids. Profiled with immunoSEQ multiplex PCR; TCRdb holds only in-frame clones, not every one. The profile shows roughly 100,000 clones, approximately 88% of them singletons. No infections or other immune events were documented during collection. This chain connects TRBV27 to TRBJ2-5, with TRBD2 matching over 13 bases. The sequenced sample was blood. The clonotype comes from a person between 18 and 70 years old in good health. CDR3: CASRSQLAGGRETQYF. The CDR3 bases are TGTGCCAGCAGGTCTCAACTAGCGGGGGGGCGTGAGACCCAGTACTTC.